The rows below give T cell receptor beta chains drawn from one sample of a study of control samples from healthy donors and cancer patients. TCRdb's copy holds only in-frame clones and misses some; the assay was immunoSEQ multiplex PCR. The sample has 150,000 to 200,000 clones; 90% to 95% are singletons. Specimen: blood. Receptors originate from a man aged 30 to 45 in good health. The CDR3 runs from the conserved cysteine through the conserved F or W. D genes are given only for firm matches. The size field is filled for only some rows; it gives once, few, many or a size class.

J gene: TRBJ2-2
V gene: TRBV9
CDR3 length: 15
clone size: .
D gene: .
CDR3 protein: CASSPRTVPSWELFF
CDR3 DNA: TGTGCCAGCAGCCCCCGAACAGTGCCCTCGTGGGAGCTGTTTTTT

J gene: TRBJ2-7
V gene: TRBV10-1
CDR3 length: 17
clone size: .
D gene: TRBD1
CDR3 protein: CASSESLSTGNSYEQYF
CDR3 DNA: TGCGCCAGCAGTGAGTCCCTCTCGACAGGGAACTCCTACGAGCAGTACTTC

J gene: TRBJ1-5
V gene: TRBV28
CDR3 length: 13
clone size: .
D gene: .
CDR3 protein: CASMGGKNQPQHF
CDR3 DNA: TGTGCCAGCATGGGGGGGAAAAATCAGCCCCAGCATTTT

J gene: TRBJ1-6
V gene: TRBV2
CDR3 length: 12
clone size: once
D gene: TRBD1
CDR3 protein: CASSAGGSPLHF
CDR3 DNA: TGTGCCAGCTCTGCAGGGGGATCACCCCTCCACTTT

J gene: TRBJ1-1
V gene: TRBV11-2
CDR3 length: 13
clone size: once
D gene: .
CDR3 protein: CASSLGSNTEAFF
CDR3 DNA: TGTGCCAGCAGCTTAGGATCGAACACTGAAGCTTTCTTT

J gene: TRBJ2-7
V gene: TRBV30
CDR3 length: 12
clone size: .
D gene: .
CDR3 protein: CAWSGPGAEQYF
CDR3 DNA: TGTGCCTGGAGTGGCCCCGGGGCCGAGCAGTACTTC

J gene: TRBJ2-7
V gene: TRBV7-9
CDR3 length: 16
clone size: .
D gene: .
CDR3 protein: CASSLGRGMSSYEQYF
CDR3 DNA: TGTGCCAGCAGCTTAGGGCGGGGAATGAGCTCCTACGAGCAGTACTTC

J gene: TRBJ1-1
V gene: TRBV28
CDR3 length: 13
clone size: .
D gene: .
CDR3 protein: CASSLGGDTEAFF
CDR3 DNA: TGTGCCAGCAGTTTAGGGGGGGACACTGAAGCTTTCTTT

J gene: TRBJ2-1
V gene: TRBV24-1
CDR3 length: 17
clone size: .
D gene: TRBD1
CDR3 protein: CATSDSRGQGAINEQFF
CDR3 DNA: TGTGCCACCAGTGATTCCCGAGGACAGGGGGCGATTAATGAGCAGTTCTTC

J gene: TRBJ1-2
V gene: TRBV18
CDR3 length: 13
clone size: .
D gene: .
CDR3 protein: CASSPPGGYGYTF
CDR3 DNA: TGTGCCAGCTCACCACCCGGGGGCTATGGCTACACCTTC

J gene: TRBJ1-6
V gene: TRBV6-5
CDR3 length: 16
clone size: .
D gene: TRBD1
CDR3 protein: CASSSFPDRRAAPLHF
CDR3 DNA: TGTGCCAGCAGTTCTTTCCCGGACAGGAGGGCAGCACCCCTCCACTTT

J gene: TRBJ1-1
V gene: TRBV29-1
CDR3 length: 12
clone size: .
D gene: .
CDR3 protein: CSVVWGRTEAFF
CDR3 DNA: TGCAGCGTGGTATGGGGGCGGACTGAAGCTTTCTTT

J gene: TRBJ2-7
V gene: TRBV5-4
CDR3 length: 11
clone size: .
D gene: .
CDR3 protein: CASSLGHEQYF
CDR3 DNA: TGTGCCAGCAGCTTGGGGCACGAGCAGTACTTC

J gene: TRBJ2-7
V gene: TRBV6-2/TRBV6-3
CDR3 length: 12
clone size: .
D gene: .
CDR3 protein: CASSYPGYEQYF
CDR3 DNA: TGTGCCAGCAGTTACCCCGGCTACGAGCAGTACTTC

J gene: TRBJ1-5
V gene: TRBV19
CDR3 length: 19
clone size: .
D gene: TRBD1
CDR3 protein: CASSSWGQGAGWGNQPQHF
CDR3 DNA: TGTGCCAGTAGTAGCTGGGGACAGGGGGCAGGATGGGGCAATCAGCCCCAGCATTTT

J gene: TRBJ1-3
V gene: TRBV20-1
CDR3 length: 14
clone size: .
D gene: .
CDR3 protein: CSASFLGKANTIYF
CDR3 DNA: TGCAGTGCTAGTTTTCTGGGGAAGGCTAACACCATATATTTT

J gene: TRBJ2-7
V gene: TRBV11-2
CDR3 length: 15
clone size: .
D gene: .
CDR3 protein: CASSPGQLSSYEQYF
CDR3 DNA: TGTGCCAGCAGCCCTGGACAGTTAAGCTCCTACGAGCAGTACTTC

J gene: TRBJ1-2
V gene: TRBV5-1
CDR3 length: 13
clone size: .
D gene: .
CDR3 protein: CASREDSLNGYTF
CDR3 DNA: TGCGCCAGCAGAGAGGACAGCCTAAATGGCTACACCTTC

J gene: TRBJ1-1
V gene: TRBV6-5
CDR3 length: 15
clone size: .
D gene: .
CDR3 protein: CASSLILSLNTEAFF
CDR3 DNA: TGTGCCAGCAGTTTAATATTATCGCTGAACACTGAAGCTTTCTTT

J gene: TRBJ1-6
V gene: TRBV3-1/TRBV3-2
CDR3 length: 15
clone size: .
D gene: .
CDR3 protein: CASSPRTAVNSPLHF
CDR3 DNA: TGTGCCAGCAGCCCACGGACAGCCGTTAATTCACCTCTCCACTTT